The TCR beta chain described here comes from a study of blood T cell repertoires in COVID-19. Study information: COVID-19 samples collected from the United States, Italy and Spain covered acute and convalescent phases. PBMCs, B-cell-depleted T cells, or T cells were the source of the cDNA or gDNA that made up the material.

In the source study's methods: Scientists estimated how many nucleated cells there were by amplifying reference gene primers. TCRdb's copy holds only in-frame clones and misses some; the assay was immunoSEQ multiplex PCR. That table is the source of V, J and clone size, and D and trimming were worked out from the DNA. Altogether tens of thousands of clones are present, over 75% being singletons, with the ten largest covering less than 9%. V was cut by 1 base and J by 7 bases, with 21 bases left in between. Germline V lookup: CDR1 SGHDT, CDR2 YYEEEE. This CDR3 is built from 17 residues. This chain joins TRBV5-6 and TRBJ2-1, with D unresolved. This clonotype originated in a man aged 45-65 years with active COVID-19. Sequenced: peripheral blood. This CDR3 is CASSLTRSFMFVNEQFF. CDR3 coding DNA: TGTGCCAGCAGCTTGACGAGGAGTTTTATGTTTGTGAATGAGCAGTTCTTC.